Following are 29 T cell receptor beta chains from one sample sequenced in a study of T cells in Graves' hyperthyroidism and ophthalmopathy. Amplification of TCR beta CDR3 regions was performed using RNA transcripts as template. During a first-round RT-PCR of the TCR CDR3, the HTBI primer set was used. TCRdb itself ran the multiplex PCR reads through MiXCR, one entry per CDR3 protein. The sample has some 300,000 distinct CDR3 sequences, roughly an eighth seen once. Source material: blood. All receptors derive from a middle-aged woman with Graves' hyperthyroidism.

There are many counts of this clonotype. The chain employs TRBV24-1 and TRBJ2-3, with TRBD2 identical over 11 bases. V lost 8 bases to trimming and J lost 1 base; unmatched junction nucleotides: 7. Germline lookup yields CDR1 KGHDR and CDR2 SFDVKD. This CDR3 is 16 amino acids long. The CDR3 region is CATTLTSGKRTDTQYF. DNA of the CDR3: TGTGCCACCACCCTGACTAGCGGGAAACGCACAGATACGCAGTATTTT.

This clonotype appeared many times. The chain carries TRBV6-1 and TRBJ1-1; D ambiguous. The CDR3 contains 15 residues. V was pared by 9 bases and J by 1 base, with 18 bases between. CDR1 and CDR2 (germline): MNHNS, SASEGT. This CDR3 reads CASTYTGRGNTEAFF. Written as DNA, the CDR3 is TGTGCCAGTACTTATACGGGAAGAGGGAACACTGAAGCTTTCTTT.

The CDR3 reads CASSLEESSGNTIYF. The DNA for the CDR3 is TGCGCCAGCAGCTTGGAGGAGAGCTCTGGAAACACCATATATTTT. The gene calls are TRBV5-1 and TRBJ1-3; D ambiguous. The V end lost 0 bases, the J end lost 0 bases, and 7 bases lay between the germline ends. This CDR3 has 15 residues. Germline V CDR1 and CDR2: SGHRS, YFSETQ.

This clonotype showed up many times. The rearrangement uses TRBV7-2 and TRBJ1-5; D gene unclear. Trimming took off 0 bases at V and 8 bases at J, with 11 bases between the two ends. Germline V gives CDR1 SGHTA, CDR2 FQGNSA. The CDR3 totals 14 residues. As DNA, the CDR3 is TGTGCCAGCAGCTTAGCTGTTATGGGAGAGCCCCAGCATTTT. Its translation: CASSLAVMGEPQHF.

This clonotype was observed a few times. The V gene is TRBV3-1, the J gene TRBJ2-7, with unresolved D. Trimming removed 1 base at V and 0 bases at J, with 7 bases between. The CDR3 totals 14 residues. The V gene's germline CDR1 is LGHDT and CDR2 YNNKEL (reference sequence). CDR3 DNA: TGTGCCAGCAGCCAAGGCAGGAACTCCTACGAGCAGTACTTC. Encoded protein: CASSQGRNSYEQYF.

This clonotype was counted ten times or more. CDR3 sequence reads: CASRELAGGPTGELFF. CDR3 DNA sequence: TGTGCCAGCAGGGAACTAGCGGGAGGGCCCACCGGGGAGCTGTTTTTT. The chain is built from TRBV2 and TRBJ2-2; 13 bases match TRBD2. This CDR3 spans 16 amino acids. The germline V gene has CDR1 SNHLY and CDR2 FYNNEI. After removal of 6 bases from V and 4 bases from J, the junction contained 5 bases not matched to a gene.

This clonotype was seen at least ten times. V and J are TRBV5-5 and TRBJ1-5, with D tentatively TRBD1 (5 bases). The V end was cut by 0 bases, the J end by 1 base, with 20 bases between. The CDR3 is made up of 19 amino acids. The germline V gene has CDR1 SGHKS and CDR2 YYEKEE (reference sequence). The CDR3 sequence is CASSLAYLGGITSNQPQHF. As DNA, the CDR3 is TGTGCCAGCAGCTTGGCCTATCTTGGGGGTATTACAAGCAATCAGCCCCAGCATTTT.

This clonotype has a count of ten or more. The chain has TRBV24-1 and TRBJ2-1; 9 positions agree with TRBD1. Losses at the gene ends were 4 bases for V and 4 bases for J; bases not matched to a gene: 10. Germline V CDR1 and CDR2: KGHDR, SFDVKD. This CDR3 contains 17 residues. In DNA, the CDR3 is TGTGCCACCAGTGACAATTCCGGGACAGGGAATTACAATGAGCAGTTCTTC. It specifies CATSDNSGTGNYNEQFF.

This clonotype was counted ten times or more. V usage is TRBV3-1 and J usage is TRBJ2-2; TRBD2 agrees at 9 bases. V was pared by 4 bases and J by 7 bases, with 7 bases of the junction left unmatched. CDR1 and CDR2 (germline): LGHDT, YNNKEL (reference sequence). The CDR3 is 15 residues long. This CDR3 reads CASSRGQAGGGELFF. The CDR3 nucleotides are TGTGCCAGCAGCCGCGGGCAAGCGGGAGGCGGGGAGCTGTTTTTT.

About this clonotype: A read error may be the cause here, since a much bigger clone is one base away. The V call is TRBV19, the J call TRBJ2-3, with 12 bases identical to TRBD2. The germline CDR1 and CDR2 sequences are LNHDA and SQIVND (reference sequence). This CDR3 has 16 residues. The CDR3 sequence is CATRETSGSVTDTQCF. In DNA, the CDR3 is TGTGCCACCAGGGAGACTAGCGGGAGCGTGACAGATACGCAGTGTTTT.

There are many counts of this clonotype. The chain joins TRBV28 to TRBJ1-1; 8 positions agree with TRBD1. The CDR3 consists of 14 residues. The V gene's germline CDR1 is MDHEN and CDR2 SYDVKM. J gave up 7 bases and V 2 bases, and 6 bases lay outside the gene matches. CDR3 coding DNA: TGTGCCAGCAGTTTAAGGGCAGGGGGCCTTGAAGCTTTCTTT. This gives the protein CASSLRAGGLEAFF.

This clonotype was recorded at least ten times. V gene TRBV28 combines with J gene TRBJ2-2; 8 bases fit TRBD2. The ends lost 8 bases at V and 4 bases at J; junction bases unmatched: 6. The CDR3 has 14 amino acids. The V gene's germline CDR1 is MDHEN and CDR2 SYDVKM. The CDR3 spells CASLAGGGTGELFF. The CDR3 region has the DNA TGTGCCAGCCTGGCGGGAGGTGGCACCGGGGAGCTGTTTTTT.

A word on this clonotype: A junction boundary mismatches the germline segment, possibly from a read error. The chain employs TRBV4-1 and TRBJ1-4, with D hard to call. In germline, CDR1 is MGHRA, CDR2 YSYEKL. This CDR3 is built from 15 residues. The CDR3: CASSQGRTTNEKLFF. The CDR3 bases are TGCGCCAGCAGTCAAGGCAGGACAACTAATGAAAAACTGTTTTTT.

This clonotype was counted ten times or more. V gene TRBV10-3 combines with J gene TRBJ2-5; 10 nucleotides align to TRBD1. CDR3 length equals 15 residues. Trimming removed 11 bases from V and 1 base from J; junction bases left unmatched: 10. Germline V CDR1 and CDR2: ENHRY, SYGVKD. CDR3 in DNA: TGTGCCGCCGGAGGACAGGGGGGCTTCCAAGAGACCCAGTACTTC. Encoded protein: CAAGGQGGFQETQYF.

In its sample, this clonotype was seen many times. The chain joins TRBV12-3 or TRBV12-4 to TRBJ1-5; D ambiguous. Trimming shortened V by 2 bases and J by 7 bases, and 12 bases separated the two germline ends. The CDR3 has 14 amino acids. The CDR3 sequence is CASSLSPHAQPQHF. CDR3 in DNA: TGTGCCAGCAGTTTATCCCCCCACGCACAGCCCCAGCATTTT.

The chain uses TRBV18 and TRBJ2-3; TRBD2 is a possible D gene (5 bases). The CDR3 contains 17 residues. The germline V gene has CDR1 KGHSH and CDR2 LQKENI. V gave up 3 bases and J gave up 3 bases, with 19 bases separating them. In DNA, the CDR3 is TGTGCCAGCTCACCGATCGGCGAGGGAGTAACGACAGATACGCAGTATTTT. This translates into CASSPIGEGVTTDTQYF.

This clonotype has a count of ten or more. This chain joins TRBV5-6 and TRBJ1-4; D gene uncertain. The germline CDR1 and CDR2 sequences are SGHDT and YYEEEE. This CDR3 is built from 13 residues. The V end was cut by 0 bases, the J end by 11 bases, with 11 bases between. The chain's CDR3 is CASSLVELGKLFF. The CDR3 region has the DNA TGTGCCAGCAGCTTGGTGGAGTTGGGGAAACTGTTTTTT.

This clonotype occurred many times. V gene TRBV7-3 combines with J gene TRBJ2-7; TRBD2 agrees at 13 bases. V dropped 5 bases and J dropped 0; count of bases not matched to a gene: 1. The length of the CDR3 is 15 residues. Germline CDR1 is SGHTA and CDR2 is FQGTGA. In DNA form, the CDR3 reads TGTGCCAGCAGCAGGACTAGCGGGGGCTCCTACGAGCAGTACTTC. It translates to CASSRTSGGSYEQYF.

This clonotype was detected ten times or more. CDR3 amino acids: CASSQWPSGSRSNEQYF. Written as DNA, the CDR3 is TGCGCCAGCAGCCAATGGCCTAGCGGGAGCCGATCCAACGAGCAGTACTTC. This chain joins TRBV4-1 and TRBJ2-7, with 10 bases fitting TRBD2. This CDR3 has 17 residues. The V gene end was trimmed by 2 bases and the J gene end by 5 bases; junction bases not matched to a gene: 12. Germline V lookup: CDR1 MGHRA, CDR2 YSYEKL.

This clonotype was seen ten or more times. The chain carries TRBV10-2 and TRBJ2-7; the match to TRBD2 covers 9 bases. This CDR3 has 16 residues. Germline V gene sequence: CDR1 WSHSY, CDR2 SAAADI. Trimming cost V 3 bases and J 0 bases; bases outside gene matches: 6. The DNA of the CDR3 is TGCGCCAGCAGTGACCCTAGCGGGAAGCTCTCCTACGAGCAGTACTTC. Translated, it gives CASSDPSGKLSYEQYF.

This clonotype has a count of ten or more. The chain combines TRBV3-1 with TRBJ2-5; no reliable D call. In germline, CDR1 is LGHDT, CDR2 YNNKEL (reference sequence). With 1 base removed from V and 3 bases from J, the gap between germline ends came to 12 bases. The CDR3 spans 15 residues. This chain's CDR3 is CASSQVVGAEETQYF. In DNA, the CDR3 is TGTGCCAGCAGCCAAGTCGTAGGCGCTGAAGAGACCCAGTACTTC.

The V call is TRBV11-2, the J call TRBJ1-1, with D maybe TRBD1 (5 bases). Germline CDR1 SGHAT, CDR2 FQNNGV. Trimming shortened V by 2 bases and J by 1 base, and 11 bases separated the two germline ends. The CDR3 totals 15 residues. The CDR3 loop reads CASSLQGVSNTEAFF. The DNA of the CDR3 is TGTGCCAGCAGCTTACAGGGTGTTTCGAACACTGAAGCTTTCTTT.

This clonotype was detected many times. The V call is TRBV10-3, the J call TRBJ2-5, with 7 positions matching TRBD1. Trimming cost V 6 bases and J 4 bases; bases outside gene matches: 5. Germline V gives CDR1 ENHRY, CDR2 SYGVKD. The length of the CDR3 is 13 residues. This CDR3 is CAISGAGGETQYF. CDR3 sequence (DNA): TGTGCCATCAGCGGGGCAGGGGGAGAGACCCAGTACTTC.

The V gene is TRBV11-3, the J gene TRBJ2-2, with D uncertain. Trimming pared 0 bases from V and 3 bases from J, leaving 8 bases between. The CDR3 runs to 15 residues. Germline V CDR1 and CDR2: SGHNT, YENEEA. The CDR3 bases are TGTGCCAGCAGCTTAGATCAACACGACACCGGGGAGCTGTTTTTT. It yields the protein CASSLDQHDTGELFF.

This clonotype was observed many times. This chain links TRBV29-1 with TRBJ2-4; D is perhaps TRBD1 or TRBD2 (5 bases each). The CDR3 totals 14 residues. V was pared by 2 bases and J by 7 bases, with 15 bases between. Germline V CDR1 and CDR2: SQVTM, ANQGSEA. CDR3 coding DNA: TGCAGCGTTGAAATGACCGTGAGGGGTAACATTCAGTACTTC. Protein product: CSVEMTVRGNIQYF. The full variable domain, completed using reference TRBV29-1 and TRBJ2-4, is SAVISQKPSRDICQRGTSLTIQCQVDSQVTMMFWYRQQPGQSLTLIATANQGSEATYESGFVIDKFPISRPNLTFSTLTVSNMSPEDSSIYLCSVEMTVRGNIQYFGAGTRLSVL.

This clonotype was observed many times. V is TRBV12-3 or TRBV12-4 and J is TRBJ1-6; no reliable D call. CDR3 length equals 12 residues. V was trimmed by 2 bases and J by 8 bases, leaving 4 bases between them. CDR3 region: CASSLYDSPLHF. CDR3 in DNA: TGTGCCAGCAGTTTATATGATTCACCCCTCCACTTT.

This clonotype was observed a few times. This CDR3 reads CASSPGLAGPLEQYF. The CDR3 nucleotides are TGTGCCAGCAGCCCGGGACTAGCGGGCCCCCTCGAGCAGTACTTC. This chain connects TRBV9 to TRBJ2-7; 12 bases are a match to TRBD2. Germline CDR1 is SGDLS and CDR2 is YYNGEE. The CDR3 covers 15 residues. Trimming at V came to 4 bases and at J to 6 bases, leaving 8 bases not matched to a gene.

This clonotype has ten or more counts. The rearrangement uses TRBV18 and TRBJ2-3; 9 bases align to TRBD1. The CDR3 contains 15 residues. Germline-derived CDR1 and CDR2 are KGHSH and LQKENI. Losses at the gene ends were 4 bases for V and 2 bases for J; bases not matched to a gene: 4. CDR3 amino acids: CASSRDRVATDTQYF. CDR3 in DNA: TGTGCCAGCTCACGGGACAGGGTTGCCACAGATACGCAGTATTTT.

CDR3 in amino acids: CASSQGGTSVTGGEQFF. Here the CDR3 DNA reads TGTGCCAGCAGCCAAGGCGGGACTAGCGTCACCGGGGGGGAGCAGTTCTTC. The rearrangement links TRBV14 to TRBJ2-1, with TRBD2 identical over 10 bases. Germline V CDR1 and CDR2: SGHDN, FVKESK. The CDR3 is 17 residues long. V gave up 1 base and J gave up 10 bases; unmatched junction bases: 13. The full variable domain, completed using reference TRBV14 and TRBJ2-1, is EAGVTQFPSHSVIEKGQTVTLRCDPISGHDNLYWYRRVMGKEIKFLLHFVKESKQDESGMPNNRFLAERTGGTYSTLKVQPAELEDSGVYFCASSQGGTSVTGGEQFFGPGTRLTVL.